This TCR beta chain was captured by sequencing in a study of shared clonotypes between healthy human individuals. Study-wide results and caveats: Generally, estimated richness proved larger in naive subsets than it did in memory subsets. Unshared clonotypes carried lower generation probabilities than those common to all four donors.

Donation came from healthy HIV-negative adults that had no recent acute infections or vaccinations. V lost 3 bases to trimming and J lost 2 bases; unmatched junction nucleotides: 12. The CDR3 extends over 19 amino acids. Germline V gene sequence: CDR1 SGDLS, CDR2 YYNGEE. As concerns this clone: Its matching antigen is unknown.

The data were produced by immunoSEQ multiplex PCR, yet TCRdb's version contains in-frame clones alone and is incomplete. This sample has hundreds of thousands of clones, with less than 80% found just once. The sequenced sample consisted of memory CD4+ T cells sorted from blood. Subset here: CD45RA-negative fraction. The chain carries TRBV9 and TRBJ2-3, with 13 positions matching TRBD2. The TCR comes from a woman in her 30s in good health. The CDR3 is CASSARALAGGRDTDTQYF. The CDR3 DNA reads TGTGCCAGCAGCGCACGGGCACTAGCGGGAGGGCGTGACACAGATACGCAGTATTTT.